This is a list of T cell receptor beta chains from one sample in a study of Tregs in tolerant kidney transplant recipients. Sequenced by immunoSEQ multiplex PCR; TCRdb stores in-frame clones only, minus some. The sample lists about 240,000 clones, about 86% seen once, with roughly 0.67% in the top ten. Sequences were obtained from CD4+ T cells from blood. The receptor set was obtained from a human donor in good health. Both conserved end residues are part of each CDR3. The D gene is left open where the match is weak.

v_gene	d_gene	CDR3aa
TRBV30	-	CAWSSSTEAFF
TRBV5-1	TRBD2	CASSSPGLLSYNEQFF
TRBV7-9	-	CASSRGQGYTEAFF
TRBV7-9	-	CASSPLGEGANVLTF
TRBV19	-	CASSSGLHGGYGYTF
TRBV21-1	-	CASSKARGDEGNTEAFF
TRBV30	TRBD1	CAWTRGLNQPQHF
TRBV29-1	TRBD1	CSAPTGGYGYTF
TRBV7-2	-	CASSFLDRDYTEAFF
TRBV11-2	-	CASSLEETDTQYF
TRBV29-1	TRBD1	CSVEIHRGAEAFF
TRBV5-1	-	CASSLAFLEYNEQFF
TRBV6-6	-	CASSYSPYNYGYTF
TRBV18	TRBD1	CASQGQGAMNTEAFF
TRBV5-1	-	CASSLVSGPYEQYF
TRBV6-1	-	CASEESKNIQYF
TRBV5-8	TRBD1	CASSSQEGGGYEQYF
TRBV11-2	TRBD2	CASSPQWGRGGYLEGEQYF
TRBV5-1	TRBD1	CASSSRAVGTGAQETQYF
TRBV7-6	TRBD1	CASSLDGQTGRSPLHF
TRBV6-5	-	CASSYSGVSGNTIYF
TRBV18	-	CASSPEGQGSEKLFF
TRBV25-1	TRBD1	CASSETGYNTDTQYF
TRBV29-1	-	CSSERDGLIAFF
TRBV6-1	-	CASISPDLAANEQFF
TRBV14	-	CASSRSSNQPQHF
TRBV4-1	TRBD1	CASSHAGQGSAEAFF
TRBV25-1	-	CASSVRTSTDTQYF
TRBV7-8	TRBD2	CASSLRAPYGASGRASETQYF
TRBV6-1	-	CASSDFRDHEQYF
TRBV5-5	TRBD1	CASSSQGAGDTQYF
TRBV10-3	-	CAISREVTNYGYTF
TRBV7-9	-	CASSPTPVRNTEAFF
TRBV6-5	-	CASSLGDQPQHF
TRBV4-1	-	CASSQGLKGPSQETQYF
TRBV7-9	-	CASSLVALLSYEQYF
TRBV7-6	TRBD2	CASSSRTSGGYYQETQYF
TRBV7-2	TRBD2	CASSPGTSGGTDTQYF
TRBV19	-	CASSPKLSSYEQYF
TRBV7-9	TRBD2	CATLAGVTDTQYF
TRBV30	-	CAWSEQGNTEAFF
TRBV4-2	TRBD2	CASRTSGMGDTQYF
TRBV5-4	TRBD1	CASSSGQGASYEQYF
TRBV11-2	-	CASMGDGETQYF
TRBV18	TRBD1	CASSPPRQGPDGYTF
TRBV4-1	-	CASSQEGVGGYGYTF
TRBV11-2	TRBD2	CASSLGTSGRGLWEQYF